This TCR beta chain emerged from a study of T cell responses to AZD1222 COVID-19 vaccine (dated by TCRdb to the early 2020s). As for the study more broadly: AZD1222 recipients given second doses at about 4 weeks or at about 12 weeks were pooled, since spike-specific TCR depth and breadth were not found to differ between the two schedules. A total of 233 trial participants underwent TCR sequencing, of whom under 220 had received two doses of AZD1222 and 26 had received two doses of the MenACWY control vaccine. Trial participants were enrolled into age subgroups of 18-55, 56-69 and 70-plus years, which contained approximately 150, 28 and 58 TCR-sequenced participants, respectively. The research as a whole found: Participants were mostly white British, with more females than males. The authors suggested clonal diversity may have been underestimated. Spike-specific TCR breadth and depth rose significantly after two AZD1222 doses compared with day 0 and with MenACWY recipients. Because no day 14 peak-response samples were available, repertoires were characterized only after the peak T cell response. The vaccine-associated CD4 TCRs covered the entire spike protein, and the dominant responses fell in regions 160-218 and 743-854. In the small 56-69-year group, the increase in depth fell short of significance, most likely because of low power. Epitopes outside the regions mutated in the B.1.351 and B.1.1.7 variants were reportedly recognized by nearly half of the unique spike-specific TCRs. Conclusions about previously exposed vaccinees are limited, since just five or six AZD1222 recipients were seropositive for SARS-CoV-2 at baseline.

The CDR3 regions of human TCRbeta chains were analyzed by immunosequencing. Under the source paper's analysis protocol: TCRs in the repertoires were compared against a reference library of SARS-CoV-2-specific TCRs that had been generated with the MIRA antigen-specificity platform. Breadth was defined as the fraction of unique TCRs that were SARS-CoV-2-associated, and depth was defined as the fraction of total T cells that were SARS-CoV-2-associated. Using the MIRA data, each spike-specific TCR was mapped to the spike region that the TCR reacts to and placed in a CD4 or CD8 class. Log10-transformed breadth and depth values were compared by one-way ANOVA with Sidak's multiple comparisons tests. The source is immuneACCESS, and TCRdb retained only in-frame sequences with V and J called. Part of the clones is not carried over; for the studies checked, unresolved V genes explain less than half of this, and the remainder is unexplained. For V, J and clone size, that table is used; D and trimming come from the DNA. The sample table lists about 100,000 clones, 80% to 90% of them with a count of one. Of the sample, around 9% falls within the top ten clones.

V was cut back by 0 bases and J by 7 bases, leaving a gap of 16 bases between them. Per the germline V gene, SGHRS is the CDR1 and YFSETQ is the CDR2. The cysteine opens and the phenylalanine closes a CDR3 of 16 amino acids. CDR3 DNA is the only sequence kept; it has 48 bases, read in frame from the first base. The intended sense of this specimen's time point label: baseline before first vaccination. Vaccinee samples came from UK trials COV001 and COV002, including a single-blind randomized controlled phase 2/3 trial of AZD1222 (ChAdOx1 nCoV-19) in healthy adults. Trial participant PBMC samples were collected at day 0 and day 28 after the second dose for TCRbeta chain sequencing. Regarding this clone: This clone's antigen is unknown. Per-base qualities were not stored, and no clone one base away is much larger.

Source: peripheral blood, taken on day 0 of AZD1222 vaccination. This chain joins TRBV5-1 to TRBJ1-4; confidence is insufficient to name the D gene. The sequence was collected from an adult in good health. The bases are TGCGCCAGCAGCTTGGCCCGGCCTGGGGAGGGTGAAAAACTGTTTTTT. This gives the protein CASSLARPGEGEKLFF. Supplemented by the reference TRBV5-1 and TRBJ1-4 proteins around the CDR3, the complete variable domain is KAGVTQTPRYLIKTRGQQVTLSCSPISGHRSVSWYQQTPGQGLQFLFEYFSETQRNKGNFPGRFSGRQFSNSRSEMNVSTLELGDSALYLCASSLARPGEGEKLFFGSGTQLSVL.